A single sample is the source of the 4 T cell receptor beta chains below, sequenced in a study of control samples from healthy donors and cancer patients. The method was immunoSEQ multiplex PCR; TCRdb's version includes in-frame clones alone and lacks a portion of them. The table includes more than 80,000 clones, 90% to 95% detected once. Sequencing input: blood. The source is a man between 18 and 35 years old in good health.

CDR3 sequence: CASSHGDTQYF. CDR3 sequence (DNA): TGTGCCAGTAGCCATGGTGATACGCAGTATTTT. The V call is TRBV19, the J call TRBJ2-3; D gene uncertain. From germline, CDR1 is LNHDA and CDR2 SQIVND (reference sequence). This CDR3 contains 11 residues. V was cut by 6 bases and J by 6 bases, with 7 bases left in between.

V gene TRBV6-5 combines with J gene TRBJ2-2; D might be TRBD2 (5 bases). This CDR3 has 15 residues. The V gene lost 7 bases and the J gene lost 1 base, with 13 bases spanning the gap. In germline, CDR1 is MNHEY, CDR2 SVGAGI. The CDR3 protein is CASTFGLLNTGELFF. The CDR3 bases are TGTGCCAGCACCTTTGGACTCCTGAACACCGGGGAGCTGTTTTTT.

This chain links TRBV30 with TRBJ2-7; 8 nucleotides match TRBD2. Per the germline V gene, CDR1 is GTSNPN and CDR2 is SVGIG (reference sequence). V trimming: 8 bases; J trimming: 3 bases; junction bases outside the gene matches: 9. There are 13 residues in the CDR3. As DNA, the CDR3 is TGTGCCGTCGGGGGGGTTGGGTTCTACGAGCAGTACTTC. It is translated as CAVGGVGFYEQYF.

The V gene is TRBV19, the J gene TRBJ2-1; tentatively, D is TRBD1 (6 bases). This CDR3 spans 16 amino acids. V was trimmed by 3 bases and J by 6 bases, leaving 18 bases between them. Germline V CDR1 and CDR2: LNHDA, SQIVND (reference sequence). The CDR3 sequence: CASSMAFTGSVNEQFF. DNA of the CDR3: TGTGCCAGTAGTATGGCATTTACAGGGTCGGTCAATGAGCAGTTCTTC.